These 32 T cell receptor beta chains came from one sample sequenced in a study of cytomegalovirus exposure and HLA in healthy donors. 13 Jbeta primers and 60 Vbeta primers were used for the PCR. Sequencing used immunoSEQ multiplex PCR; TCRdb keeps in-frame clones, though not all of them. The table has approximately 120,000 clones, roughly a tenth seen once. Material for sequencing was PBMCs. The source of these receptors is a woman younger than 35 in good health and CMV-seropositive.

The chain combines TRBV30 with TRBJ1-2; 7 bases line up with TRBD1. CDR3 length equals 15 residues. Germline loops: CDR1 GTSNPN, CDR2 SVGIG (reference sequence). V was clipped by 5 bases and J by 8 bases; unmatched bases: 17. CDR3 in DNA: TGTGCCTGGCTCCGGGACAGTTTAGCGTTGGAGGGCTACACCTTC. Translating gives CAWLRDSLALEGYTF.

This chain links TRBV6-6 with TRBJ2-3; 10 bases line up with TRBD1. Unmatched junction bases numbered 6, after V lost 0 bases and J lost 6 bases. The CDR3 is 16 residues long. Looked up from germline, CDR1 is MNHNY and CDR2 is SVGAGI (reference sequence). CDR3 DNA sequence: TGTGCCAGCAGTTACTCTGCGGGACAGGGGTTTGATACGCAGTATTTT. This translates into CASSYSAGQGFDTQYF.

The chain employs TRBV27 and TRBJ2-7; D is unclear. Trimming pared 6 bases from V and 2 bases from J, leaving 8 bases between. This CDR3 comprises 12 residues. Per the germline V gene, CDR1 is MNHEY and CDR2 is SMNVEV (reference sequence). The CDR3 here is CASSPNTYEQYF. Written as DNA, the CDR3 is TGTGCCAGCAGCCCTAATACCTACGAGCAGTACTTC.

The chain is built from TRBV10-2 and TRBJ2-5, with D possibly TRBD2 on 5 matching bases. TRBJ2-7 explains the end of the DNA better; the J call may be wrong. The germline V gene encodes CDR1 WSHSY and CDR2 SAAADI. CDR3 size: 14 residues. The CDR3 region is CASSEIEGYYEQYF. CDR3 coding DNA: TGCGCCAGCAGTGAGATCGAGGGCTACTACGAGCAGTACTTC.

This clone was seen more than once but under ten times. This sequence joins TRBV27 and TRBJ1-4, with 7 bases matching TRBD1. Germline lookup yields CDR1 MNHEY and CDR2 SMNVEV (reference sequence). Unmatched junction bases numbered 10, after V lost 8 bases and J lost 7 bases. CDR3 length equals 14 residues. CDR3 DNA: TGTGCCAGCGGAGGACAGGCTGTTGGTGAAAAACTGTTTTTT. Amino acids: CASGGQAVGEKLFF.

V usage is TRBV27 and J usage is TRBJ2-7, with 7 bases lining up with TRBD2. The CDR3 runs to 14 residues. Trimming at V came to 3 bases and at J to 3 bases, leaving 5 bases not matched to a gene. Germline CDR1 is MNHEY and CDR2 is SMNVEV (reference sequence). The CDR3 here is CASSFGGSGYEQYF. CDR3 bases: TGTGCCAGCAGTTTTGGCGGGAGCGGCTACGAGCAGTACTTC.

The table lists this clone with a few counts. V gene TRBV23-1 combines with J gene TRBJ2-3, with TRBD2 as a possible D gene (6 bases). TRBV23-1 is sorted into the ORF group, with uncertain function. CDR3 length equals 15 residues. V gave up 7 bases and J gave up 1 base, with 15 bases separating them. The DNA for the CDR3 is TGCGCCAGCAATTTCCTTCGGGACTGCACAGATACGCAGTATTTT. It yields the protein CASNFLRDCTDTQYF.

The table lists this clone with a few counts. This chain uses TRBV6-1 with TRBJ2-4; the match to TRBD2 covers 9 bases. The germline gives CDR1 MNHNS, CDR2 SASEGT. With 4 bases clipped from V and 0 bases from J, the junction kept 4 bases outside the gene matches. CDR3 length equals 16 residues. The DNA for the CDR3 is TGTGCCAGCAGTGTGGCGGGAGGGGTAGCCAAAAACATTCAGTACTTC. This sequence encodes CASSVAGGVAKNIQYF.

This clone was detected a few times. The chain combines TRBV12-5 with TRBJ1-2; 9 bases fit TRBD1. V dropped 2 bases and J dropped 8; count of bases not matched to a gene: 9. Germline V gives CDR1 LGHNT, CDR2 FRNRAP. CDR3 length equals 15 residues. CDR3 sequence (DNA): TGTGCTAGTGGTTTGACTACGGGACAGGGCGGCGGCTACACCTTC. It yields the protein CASGLTTGQGGGYTF.

The chain uses TRBV5-4 and TRBJ2-7; D gene unclear. The CDR3 sequence is 15 residues long. Between the trimmed V and J ends, which lost 4 bases and 6 bases, there was a span of 20 bases. Germline V gives CDR1 SGHNT, CDR2 YYREEE (reference sequence). The CDR3 DNA reads TGTGCCAGCAGCCTCGCTAGGAACCTCAACACCGAGCAGTACTTC. This codes for CASSLARNLNTEQYF.

This chain connects TRBV7-2 to TRBJ2-7; 12 positions agree with TRBD2. This CDR3 has 16 amino acids. Germline trimming cut 4 bases from V and 5 bases from J; bases unmatched to any gene: 9. The germline CDR1 and CDR2 sequences are SGHTA and FQGNSA. In DNA form, the CDR3 reads TGTGCCAGCAGCTCCACAAGACTAGCGGGAGCGAACGAGCAGTACTTC. It encodes CASSSTRLAGANEQYF.

The genes are TRBV6-1 and TRBJ1-5; no reliable D call. The CDR3 runs to 15 residues. Trimming removed 3 bases from V and 0 bases from J, with 9 bases in between. Germline CDR1 MNHNS, CDR2 SASEGT. DNA for the CDR3: TGTGCCAGCAGTGAGTCACCAGTTAGCAATCAGCCCCAGCATTTT. Its protein product is CASSESPVSNQPQHF.

This clone occurred a few times. This chain joins TRBV9 and TRBJ2-7; 11 nucleotides line up with TRBD2. This CDR3 region has 17 residues. The V and J ends lost 3 bases and 0 bases, in that order; junction bases with no gene match: 8. Germline loops: CDR1 SGDLS, CDR2 YYNGEE. Here the CDR3 DNA reads TGTGCCAGCAGCGCCACTCCCGGGACTAGCGGCTCCTACGAGCAGTACTTC. Residues: CASSATPGTSGSYEQYF.

The genes are TRBV9 and TRBJ2-2; D might be TRBD1 (6 bases). The CDR3 runs to 14 residues. The germline V gene has CDR1 SGDLS and CDR2 YYNGEE. V shed 4 bases and J shed 1 base, with 8 bases lying between them. The CDR3 nucleotides are TGTGCCAGCAGCTTACAGGGGAACACCGGGGAGCTGTTTTTT. It codes for CASSLQGNTGELFF.

The chain combines TRBV14 with TRBJ2-1, with 9 bases aligning to TRBD2. Germline V gene lookup returns CDR1 SGHDN and CDR2 FVKESK. The CDR3 is made up of 13 amino acids. Trimming cost V 3 bases and J 12 bases; bases outside gene matches: 6. The CDR3 DNA follows: TGTGCCAGCAGCCACCGGGGACTAGCTGGGCAGTTCTTC. Its translation: CASSHRGLAGQFF.

This clone has more than one count but fewer than ten. A read error is likely, as this CDR3 ends without the conserved phenylalanine or tryptophan. This sequence joins TRBV5-1 and TRBJ1-4, with TRBD1 identical over 9 bases. CDR1 and CDR2 from the germline V gene are SGHRS and YFSETQ. The CDR3 sequence is 16 residues long. CDR3: CASSPTTQGAGEKLFV. CDR3 coding DNA: TGCGCAAGCAGCCCAACCACACAGGGGGCCGGTGAAAAACTGTTTGTT.

CDR3 residues: CASSQTGKNTEAFF. In nucleotides, the CDR3 is TGTGCCAGCAGTCAAACAGGGAAGAACACTGAAGCTTTCTTT. The J gene is TRBJ1-1, the V gene TRBV25-1; TRBD1 is a possible D gene (6 bases). The germline V gene encodes CDR1 MGHDK and CDR2 SYGVNS. This CDR3 region has 14 residues. V lost 5 bases, J lost 1 base, and 11 bases lay in between.

The chain recombines TRBV5-4 with TRBJ2-1; 12 nucleotides line up with TRBD2. Trimming took 0 bases from V and 8 from J; bases not matched to a gene: 3. CDR1 is SGHNT, CDR2 YYREEE, per germline (reference sequence). This CDR3 is 15 amino acids long. In DNA, the CDR3 is TGTGCCAGCAGCTTGGAGACTAGCGGGAGCTATGAGCAGTTCTTC. Translating gives CASSLETSGSYEQFF.

The rearrangement links TRBV7-8 to TRBJ1-3; D unresolved. V gave up 5 bases and J gave up 0 bases, with 14 bases separating them. The CDR3 covers 16 residues. Germline lookup yields CDR1 SGHVS and CDR2 FQNEAQ. The chain's CDR3 is CASSERGDSSGNTIYF. The CDR3 coding sequence is TGTGCCAGCAGCGAGCGCGGTGATAGCTCTGGAAACACCATATATTTT. Full variable domain (missing parts from reference TRBV7-8 and TRBJ1-3): GAGVSQSPRYKVAKRGQDVALRCDPISGHVSLFWYQQALGQGPEFLTYFQNEAQLDKSGLPSDRFFAERPEGSVSTLKIQRTQQEDSAVYLCASSERGDSSGNTIYFGEGSWLTVV.

This clone has more than one count but fewer than ten. This chain joins TRBV7-8 and TRBJ2-1, with 11 bases identical to TRBD2. Germline trimming cut 5 bases from V and 4 bases from J; bases unmatched to any gene: 4. Germline assignment: CDR1 SGHVS and CDR2 FQNEAQ. The CDR3 contains 15 residues. The CDR3, as DNA: TGTGCCAGCAGCATGGGACTAGCGGTATACAATGAGCAGTTCTTC. It specifies CASSMGLAVYNEQFF.

With respect to this clone: The sample contains more than one DNA sequence encoding this CDR3. V and J are TRBV4-1 and TRBJ1-2, with 11 bases lining up with TRBD1. CDR3 size: 20 residues. V was clipped by 6 bases and J by 0 bases; unmatched bases: 18. Looked up from germline, CDR1 is MGHRA and CDR2 is YSYEKL. This chain's CDR3 is CASSTRPPRDRGEANYGYTF. The CDR3 nucleotides read TGCGCCAGCAGTACCCGACCCCCAAGGGACAGGGGGGAAGCTAACTATGGCTACACCTTC.

This clone has only a few counts. The V call is TRBV4-1, the J call TRBJ1-2; D gene uncertain. Trimming pared 0 bases from V and 10 bases from J, leaving 12 bases between. The CDR3 has 13 amino acids. The germline CDR1 and CDR2 sequences are MGHRA and YSYEKL. CDR3 sequence (DNA): TGCGCCAGCAGCCAAGAGGGGTACCGGGACTACACCTTC. Its translation is CASSQEGYRDYTF.

Notes on this clone: A read error is likely, as this CDR3 ends without the conserved phenylalanine or tryptophan. It is unclear where the CDR3 begins or ends on the DNA, so no DNA is shown, and the CDR3 is as TCRdb lists it. The chain links TRBV14 to TRBJ2-7; the table's D gene call, TRBD1, was not cross checked with the DNA. The germline V gene has CDR1 SGHDN and CDR2 FVKESK. The CDR3 region is 13 residues in length, termini included. CDR3 amino acids: CASSQGVGDRHNP.

V is TRBV29-1 and J is TRBJ2-5; the D is unclear. The CDR3 loop spans 13 amino acids. Germline V gene lookup returns CDR1 SQVTM and CDR2 ANQGSEA. The ends were cut back, 6 bases at V and 2 bases at J, with 13 bases in the middle. CDR3 amino acids: CSVVVLTQETQYF. CDR3 DNA: TGCAGCGTGGTGGTACTAACACAAGAGACCCAGTACTTC.

This clone came up a few times. CDR3: CASTEGSLLAKNIQYF. The CDR3 coding sequence is TGTGCCAGCACCGAAGGGAGTTTACTAGCCAAAAACATTCAGTACTTC. This chain connects TRBV27 to TRBJ2-4, with a possible D match to TRBD2 (5 bases). The CDR3 length is 16 residues. The germline V gene encodes CDR1 MNHEY and CDR2 SMNVEV (reference sequence). V was cut by 7 bases and J by 0 bases, with 16 bases left in between.

The chain recombines TRBV30 with TRBJ2-6; D might be TRBD1 (6 bases). Looked up from germline, CDR1 is GTSNPN and CDR2 is SVGIG (reference sequence). Between the trimmed V and J ends, which lost 1 base and 0 bases, there was a span of 10 bases. This CDR3 has 16 amino acids. The CDR3 reads CAWSEGVSSGANVLTF. The CDR3 DNA is TGTGCCTGGAGTGAGGGGGTTTCCTCTGGGGCCAACGTCCTGACTTTC.

The V call is TRBV11-3, the J call TRBJ2-1, with 7 bases identical to TRBD1. The germline gives CDR1 SGHNT, CDR2 YENEEA. V dropped 5 bases and J dropped 4; count of bases not matched to a gene: 5. This CDR3 has 14 residues. Here the CDR3 reads CASSLSTGYNEQFF. CDR3 in DNA: TGTGCCAGCAGCCTATCGACAGGGTACAATGAGCAGTTCTTC.

This clone was seen a handful of times. This chain links TRBV2 with TRBJ1-5; D might be TRBD1 (5 bases). With 4 bases removed from V and 2 bases from J, the gap between germline ends came to 9 bases. Per germline, CDR1 SNHLY and CDR2 FYNNEI. The CDR3 has 14 amino acids. CDR3 sequence reads: CASSAGLGNQPQHF. The CDR3, as DNA: TGTGCCAGCAGTGCAGGGCTCGGCAATCAGCCCCAGCATTTT.

This clone was found a few times. The chain carries TRBV30 and TRBJ2-7; 7 nucleotides agree with TRBD2. The CDR3 consists of 15 residues. Germline lookup yields CDR1 GTSNPN and CDR2 SVGIG (reference sequence). V lost 0 bases, J lost 4 bases, and 9 bases stayed unmatched. CDR3 in DNA: TGTGCCTGGAGTGTTGTGACTAGCAGATTATACGAGCAGTACTTC. It specifies CAWSVVTSRLYEQYF.

The V call is TRBV11-2, the J call TRBJ2-7, with TRBD2 matching 9 bases. The trim removed 5 bases at V and 6 bases at J, leaving 5 bases unmatched. CDR3 length equals 13 residues. In germline, CDR1 is SGHAT, CDR2 FQNNGV. The DNA for the CDR3 is TGTGCCAGCAGCAATAGCGGGAGTGGCGAGCAGTACTTC. This codes for CASSNSGSGEQYF.

A few counts support this clone. This chain connects TRBV27 to TRBJ1-1; 7 nucleotides match TRBD1. CDR1 is MNHEY, CDR2 SMNVEV, per germline (reference sequence). Trimming took 4 bases from V and 8 from J; bases not matched to a gene: 10. This CDR3 contains 14 residues. The CDR3 spells CASSSLEGAREAFF. CDR3 bases: TGTGCCAGCAGTTCCTTGGAGGGGGCGCGGGAAGCTTTCTTT.

This clone was found a few times. The chain has TRBV30 and TRBJ2-6; maybe TRBD2 (5 bases). Trimming pared 3 bases from V and 3 bases from J, leaving 6 bases between. The CDR3 spans 13 residues. CDR1 is GTSNPN, CDR2 SVGIG, per germline (reference sequence). The CDR3 spells CAWRLGGANVLTF. Here the CDR3 DNA reads TGTGCCTGGAGACTAGGTGGGGCCAACGTCCTGACTTTC.